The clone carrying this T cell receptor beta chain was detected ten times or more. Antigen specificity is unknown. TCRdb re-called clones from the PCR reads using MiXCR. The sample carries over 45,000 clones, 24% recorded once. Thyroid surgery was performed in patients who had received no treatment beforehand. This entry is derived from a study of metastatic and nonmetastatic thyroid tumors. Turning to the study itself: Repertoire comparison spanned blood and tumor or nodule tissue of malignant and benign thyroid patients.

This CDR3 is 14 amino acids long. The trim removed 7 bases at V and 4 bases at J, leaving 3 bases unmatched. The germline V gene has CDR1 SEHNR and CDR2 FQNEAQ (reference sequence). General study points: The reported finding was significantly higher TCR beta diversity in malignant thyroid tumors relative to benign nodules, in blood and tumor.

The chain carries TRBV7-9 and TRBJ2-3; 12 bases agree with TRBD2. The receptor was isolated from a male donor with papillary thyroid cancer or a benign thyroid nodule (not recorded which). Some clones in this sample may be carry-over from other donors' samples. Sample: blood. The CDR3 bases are TGTGCCAGCACCCTAGCGGGAGGGCCAGATACGCAGTATTTT. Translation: CASTLAGGPDTQYF.